The 25 T cell receptor beta chains presented below share a single source sample, sequenced in a study of CD8 T cells in Susac syndrome. A quantity of about 0.5 to 1 ug RNA underwent reverse transcription using random hexamers. Each CDR3 protein is one row after TCRdb ran MiXCR on the immunoSEQ multiplex PCR reads. This table has about 200,000 distinct CDR3 sequences, around nine tenths appearing once. The sequencing input was CD8+ T cells from PBMCs. The receptors derive from a human donor with multiple sclerosis.

V is TRBV5-1 and J is TRBJ2-2; D call uncertain. The V gene lost 2 bases and the J gene lost 0 bases, with 8 bases spanning the gap. Germline CDR1 reads SGHRS; CDR2 reads YFSETQ. The CDR3 runs 15 residues. CDR3 nucleotides: TGCGCCAGCAGCTTTGGACCCACGAACACCGGGGAGCTGTTTTTT. It encodes CASSFGPTNTGELFF.

The gene calls are TRBV6-1 and TRBJ1-5, with D hard to call. CDR1 is MNHNS and CDR2 is SASEGT in the germline V gene. Trimming cost V 8 bases and J 1 base, with 18 bases left between them. The CDR3 is 16 residues long. CDR3 in DNA: TGTGCCAGCCGAGCCTTATATGTAGGCAGCAATCAGCCCCAGCATTTT. Translating it yields CASRALYVGSNQPQHF.

The gene calls are TRBV3-1 and TRBJ2-5; 11 bases line up with TRBD2. V shed 0 bases and J 1 base; nucleotides not matched to a gene: 4. Germline CDR1 LGHDT, CDR2 YNNKEL (reference sequence). This CDR3 has 17 amino acids. The CDR3 protein is CASSQERLAGFQETQYF. In nucleotides, the CDR3 is TGTGCCAGCAGCCAAGAAAGACTAGCGGGGTTCCAAGAGACCCAGTACTTC.

The chain recombines TRBV12-5 with TRBJ2-2; D is unclear. With 6 bases removed from V and 5 bases from J, the gap between germline ends came to 7 bases. The germline gives CDR1 LGHNT, CDR2 FRNRAP. This CDR3 is 12 amino acids long. The CDR3 reads CASGGLTGELFF. CDR3 sequence (DNA): TGTGCTAGTGGGGGCTTAACCGGGGAGCTGTTTTTT.

The genes are TRBV4-1 and TRBJ2-7; 9 nucleotides align to TRBD1. V was clipped by 4 bases and J by 1 base; unmatched bases: 11. Per the germline V gene, CDR1 is MGHRA and CDR2 is YSYEKL. The CDR3 length is 17 residues. CDR3 residues: CASSPEGGTGSSYEQYF. In DNA form, the CDR3 reads TGCGCCAGCAGCCCCGAAGGCGGGACAGGGTCTTCCTACGAGCAGTACTTC.

The J gene is TRBJ2-7, the V gene TRBV2; D possibly uses TRBD1 or TRBD2 (5 bases each). V shed 11 bases and J shed 7 bases, with 21 bases lying between them. The CDR3 consists of 13 residues. The V gene's germline CDR1 is SNHLY and CDR2 FYNNEI. CDR3 coding DNA: TGTGCCGGCTCGCTGGGGACGCCGGGAGAGCAGTACTTC. Translating gives CAGSLGTPGEQYF. Complete variable domain (other parts from reference TRBV2 and TRBJ2-7): EPEVTQTPSHQVTQMGQEVILRCVPISNHLYFYWYRQILGQKVEFLVSFYNNEISEKSEIFDDQFSVERPDGSNFTLKIRSTKLEDSAMYFCAGSLGTPGEQYFGPGTRLTVT.

This chain connects TRBV7-9 to TRBJ1-1, with a possible D match to TRBD1 (6 bases). The CDR3 has 15 amino acids. Germline CDR1 is SEHNR and CDR2 is FQNEAQ (reference sequence). The V and J ends lost 5 bases and 0 bases respectively, with 13 bases between them. The CDR3 sequence is CASSPPTGMNTEAFF. CDR3 nucleotide sequence: TGTGCCAGCAGCCCACCGACAGGCATGAACACTGAAGCTTTCTTT.

This clonotype has just one count. The chain links TRBV24-1 to TRBJ1-1; the D gene is possibly TRBD1 (6 bases). CDR3 size: 13 residues. Between the trimmed V and J ends, which lost 2 bases and 5 bases, there was a span of 8 bases. CDR1 and CDR2 (germline): KGHDR, SFDVKD. This chain's CDR3 is CATSDSTGTEAFF. Here the CDR3 DNA reads TGTGCCACCAGTGATTCTACAGGGACTGAAGCTTTCTTT.

The rearrangement uses TRBV5-6 and TRBJ2-3, with D unresolved. Germline V gene sequence: CDR1 SGHDT, CDR2 YYEEEE. The CDR3 runs 15 residues. V gave up 4 bases and J gave up 2 bases, with 14 bases separating them. In DNA form, the CDR3 reads TGTGCCAGCAGCCCCGGGCCCGGAACCACAGATACGCAGTATTTT. Amino acids: CASSPGPGTTDTQYF.

V usage is TRBV7-9 and J usage is TRBJ1-2; TRBD1 aligns across 7 bases. The CDR3 is 14 residues long. Germline V gene data show CDR1 as SEHNR and CDR2 as FQNEAQ (reference sequence). V lost 5 bases and J lost 8; bases outside the gene matches: 11. In DNA, the CDR3 is TGTGCCAGCAGCCCCAGGGGGGTTGTTGGCGGCTACACCTTC. Its translation: CASSPRGVVGGYTF.

The gene calls are TRBV4-1 and TRBJ1-1, with D unresolved. The germline gives CDR1 MGHRA, CDR2 YSYEKL. The CDR3 contains 12 residues. Trimming pared 1 base from V and 5 bases from J, leaving 5 bases between. CDR3 residues: CASSQGWTEAFF. Here the CDR3 DNA reads TGCGCCAGCAGCCAAGGTTGGACTGAAGCTTTCTTT.

The chain combines TRBV7-9 with TRBJ2-5; D unresolved. Trimming took off 5 bases at V and 0 bases at J, with 10 bases between the two ends. Per germline, CDR1 SEHNR and CDR2 FQNEAQ (reference sequence). The CDR3 is 14 residues long. CDR3 amino acids: CASSPPMYQETQYF. The CDR3 DNA reads TGTGCCAGCAGCCCTCCCATGTACCAAGAGACCCAGTACTTC. The entire variable domain, with the rest obtained from reference TRBV7-9 and TRBJ2-5, is as follows: DTGVSQNPRHKITKRGQNVTFRCDPISEHNRLYWYRQTLGQGPEFLTYFQNEAQLEKSRLLSDRFSAERPKGSFSTLEIQRTEQGDSAMYLCASSPPMYQETQYFGPGTRLLVL.

This chain uses TRBV7-9 with TRBJ1-4; the D gene is possibly TRBD1 (6 bases). The ends were cut back, 3 bases at V and 5 bases at J, with 13 bases in the middle. Looked up from germline, CDR1 is SEHNR and CDR2 is FQNEAQ (reference sequence). This CDR3 comprises 15 residues. CDR3 nucleotide sequence: TGTGCCAGCAGCTTCCGACAGGATACAAATGAAAAACTGTTTTTT. Protein sequence: CASSFRQDTNEKLFF.

J is TRBJ1-1 and V is TRBV3-1, with a possible D match to TRBD1 (5 bases). With 0 bases removed from V and 1 base from J, the gap between germline ends came to 18 bases. This CDR3 contains 18 residues. Per germline, CDR1 LGHDT and CDR2 YNNKEL (reference sequence). Here the CDR3 reads CASSQDPPRDGSNTEAFF. As DNA, the CDR3 is TGTGCCAGCAGCCAAGATCCCCCTAGGGACGGATCGAACACTGAAGCTTTCTTT.

This chain's CDR3 is CASSLLRRPGSYTF. The DNA for the CDR3 is TGTGCCAGCAGCCTCCTCCGCAGGCCCGGAAGCTACACCTTC. V and J are TRBV11-2 and TRBJ1-2; D unresolved. V was cut by 5 bases and J by 9 bases, with 19 bases left in between. CDR3 size: 14 residues. Looked up from germline, CDR1 is SGHAT and CDR2 is FQNNGV.

The V call is TRBV2, the J call TRBJ2-7; perhaps TRBD2 as D (6 bases). The germline V gene encodes CDR1 SNHLY and CDR2 FYNNEI. There are 12 residues in the CDR3. V lost 6 bases and J lost 6, with 12 bases in between. This CDR3 is CASSFIGGEQYF. As DNA, the CDR3 is TGTGCCAGCAGCTTTATCGGGGGCGAGCAGTACTTC.

The chain recombines TRBV23-1 with TRBJ1-6, with no clear D. TRBV23-1 falls under the ORF class, with uncertain function. V was trimmed by 6 bases and J by 9 bases, leaving 9 bases between them. CDR3 length equals 12 residues. Here the CDR3 reads CASRGACSPLHF. CDR3 nucleotide sequence: TGCGCCAGCAGAGGTGCTTGTTCACCCCTCCACTTT.

The rearrangement links TRBV19 to TRBJ1-5; TRBD1 might be the D (5 bases). Trimming removed 7 bases at V and 2 bases at J, with 12 bases between. Germline values: CDR1 LNHDA, CDR2 SQIVND (reference sequence). The CDR3 runs to 14 residues. CDR3: CASKSRDGNQPQHF. DNA for the CDR3: TGTGCCAGTAAGAGCAGGGATGGCAATCAGCCCCAGCATTTT.

The genes are TRBV12-3 or TRBV12-4 and TRBJ1-5; TRBD1 agrees at 10 bases. There are 13 residues in the CDR3. The ends lost 7 bases at V and 7 bases at J; junction bases unmatched: 4. This CDR3 reads CASTVTGGQPQHF. Written as DNA, the CDR3 is TGTGCCAGCACTGTGACAGGGGGCCAGCCCCAGCATTTT.

CDR3 sequence: CASTPWPSPSYEQYF. CDR3 sequence (DNA): TGTGCCAGCACCCCCTGGCCTTCCCCTTCCTACGAGCAGTACTTC. This rearrangement joins TRBV12-3 or TRBV12-4 to TRBJ2-7, with unresolved D. The CDR3 covers 15 residues. Trimming removed 7 bases from V and 1 base from J, with 17 bases in between.

V and J are TRBV20-1 and TRBJ2-7; D remains unclear. The germline V gene encodes CDR1 DFQATT and CDR2 SNEGSKA (reference sequence). The CDR3 contains 13 residues. Trimming removed 1 base from V and 3 bases from J, with 10 bases in between. The CDR3 here is CSARGEDGYEQYF. Here the CDR3 DNA reads TGCAGTGCTAGAGGAGAGGACGGCTACGAGCAGTACTTC.

The V call is TRBV12-3 or TRBV12-4, the J call TRBJ2-1; the match to TRBD1 covers 9 bases. The CDR3 runs 14 residues. V lost 5 bases and J lost 8; bases outside the gene matches: 7. Here the CDR3 reads CASSHRGLSDEQFF. The DNA of the CDR3 is TGTGCCAGCAGTCACAGGGGGCTGAGTGATGAGCAGTTCTTC.

V usage is TRBV7-9 and J usage is TRBJ2-5; 7 bases align to TRBD2. Germline CDR1 and CDR2: SEHNR and FQNEAQ (reference sequence). Trimming cost V 5 bases and J 4 bases; bases outside gene matches: 4. The CDR3 length is 13 residues. CDR3 sequence: CASSRERGETQYF. As DNA, the CDR3 is TGTGCCAGCAGCAGGGAGCGGGGAGAGACCCAGTACTTC.

The genes are TRBV29-1 and TRBJ2-1, with no clear D. The CDR3 extends over 10 amino acids. Trimming removed 7 bases at V and 7 bases at J, with 8 bases between. Germline V gene data show CDR1 as SQVTM and CDR2 as ANQGSEA. The CDR3 sequence is CSGMGNEQFF. The CDR3 coding sequence is TGCAGCGGGATGGGAAATGAGCAGTTCTTC.

The chain couples TRBV15 to TRBJ1-4; D is ambiguous. From germline, CDR1 is LNHNV and CDR2 YYDKDF (reference sequence). V was clipped by 0 bases and J by 0 bases, with 14 bases between them. The CDR3 runs to 18 residues. This chain's CDR3 is CATSRDLAAAATNEKLFF. The CDR3 DNA reads as TGTGCCACCAGCAGAGATCTTGCCGCGGCTGCAACTAATGAAAAACTGTTTTTT.